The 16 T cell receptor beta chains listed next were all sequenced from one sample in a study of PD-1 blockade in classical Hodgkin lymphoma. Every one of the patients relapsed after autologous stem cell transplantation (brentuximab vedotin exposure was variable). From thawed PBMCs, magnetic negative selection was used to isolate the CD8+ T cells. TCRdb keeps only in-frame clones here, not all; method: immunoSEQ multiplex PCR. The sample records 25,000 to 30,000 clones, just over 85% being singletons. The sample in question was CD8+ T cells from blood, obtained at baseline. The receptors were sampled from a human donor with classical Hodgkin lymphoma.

CDR3 sequence: CASSFTGELFF. The CDR3 DNA sequence: TGTGCCAGCAGTTTCACCGGGGAGCTGTTTTTT. The J gene is TRBJ2-2, the V gene TRBV28; D uncertain. Looked up from germline, CDR1 is MDHEN and CDR2 is SYDVKM. The V and J ends lost 3 bases and 4 bases respectively, with 0 bases between them. The CDR3 extends over 11 amino acids.

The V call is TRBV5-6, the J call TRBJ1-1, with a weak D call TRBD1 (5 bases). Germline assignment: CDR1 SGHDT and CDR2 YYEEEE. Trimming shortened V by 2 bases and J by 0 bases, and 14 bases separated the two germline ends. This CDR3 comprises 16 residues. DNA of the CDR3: TGTGCCAGCAGCTTCAGGGTGACTCCGGTGAACACTGAAGCTTTCTTT. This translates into CASSFRVTPVNTEAFF.

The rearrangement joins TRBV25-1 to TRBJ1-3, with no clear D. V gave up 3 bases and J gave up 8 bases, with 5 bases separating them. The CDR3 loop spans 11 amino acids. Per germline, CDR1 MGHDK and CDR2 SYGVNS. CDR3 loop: CASSDLDTIYF. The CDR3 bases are TGTGCCAGCAGTGATTTGGACACCATATATTTT.

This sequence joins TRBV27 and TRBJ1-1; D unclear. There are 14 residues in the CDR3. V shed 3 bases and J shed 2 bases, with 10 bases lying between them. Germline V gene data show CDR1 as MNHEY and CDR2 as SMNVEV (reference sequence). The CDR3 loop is CASSLTVFNTEAFF. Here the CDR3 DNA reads TGTGCCAGCAGTTTGACGGTATTCAACACTGAAGCTTTCTTT.

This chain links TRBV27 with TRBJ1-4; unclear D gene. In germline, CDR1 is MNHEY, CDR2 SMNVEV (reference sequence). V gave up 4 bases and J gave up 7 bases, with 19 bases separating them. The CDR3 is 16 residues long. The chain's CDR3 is CASSSEPFAGGEKLFF. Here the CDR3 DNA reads TGTGCCAGCAGTTCCGAGCCTTTTGCCGGTGGTGAAAAACTGTTTTTT.

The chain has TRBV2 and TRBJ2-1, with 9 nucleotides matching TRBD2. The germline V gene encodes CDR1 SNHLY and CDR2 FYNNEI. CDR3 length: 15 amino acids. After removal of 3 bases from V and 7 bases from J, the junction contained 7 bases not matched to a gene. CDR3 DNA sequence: TGTGCCAGCAGTGATTTGACTAGCGGAAGTAATGAGCAGTTCTTC. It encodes CASSDLTSGSNEQFF. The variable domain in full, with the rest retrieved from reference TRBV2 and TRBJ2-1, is EPEVTQTPSHQVTQMGQEVILRCVPISNHLYFYWYRQILGQKVEFLVSFYNNEISEKSEIFDDQFSVERPDGSNFTLKIRSTKLEDSAMYFCASSDLTSGSNEQFFGPGTRLTVL.

The CDR3 protein is CASREGIHEQFF. CDR3 sequence (DNA): TGTGCCAGCAGGGAAGGGATTCATGAGCAGTTCTTC. V is TRBV5-4 and J is TRBJ2-1; D uncertain. Germline CDR1 and CDR2: SGHNT and YYREEE (reference sequence). The CDR3 has 12 amino acids. The V gene lost 5 bases and the J gene lost 8 bases, with 11 bases spanning the gap.

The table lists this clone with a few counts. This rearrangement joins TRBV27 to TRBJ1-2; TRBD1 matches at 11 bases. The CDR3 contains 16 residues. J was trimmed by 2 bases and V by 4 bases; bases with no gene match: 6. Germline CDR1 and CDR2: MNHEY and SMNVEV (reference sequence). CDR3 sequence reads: CASSSGQGAPNYGYTF. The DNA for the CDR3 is TGTGCCAGCAGTTCCGGACAGGGGGCCCCCAACTATGGCTACACCTTC.

CDR3 coding DNA: TGCGCCAGCAGCCAAGTGACCCAGGGGCCCTTGTCAGAGCAGTACTTC. The encoded protein is CASSQVTQGPLSEQYF. This chain uses TRBV4-1 with TRBJ2-7; TRBD1 is a possible D gene (6 bases). The CDR3 is made up of 16 amino acids. V lost 1 base and J 7 bases, leaving 20 bases between the germline ends. CDR1 MGHRA and CDR2 YSYEKL come from the germline V gene.

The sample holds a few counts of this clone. In DNA form, the CDR3 reads TGTGCCAGTATCCAGTACCGAGAAGCTTTCTTT. It translates to CASIQYREAFF. The chain recombines TRBV19 with TRBJ1-1; D not resolved. Germline CDR1 is LNHDA and CDR2 is SQIVND (reference sequence). The CDR3 loop spans 11 amino acids. The V end was cut by 7 bases, the J end by 8 bases, with 11 bases between.

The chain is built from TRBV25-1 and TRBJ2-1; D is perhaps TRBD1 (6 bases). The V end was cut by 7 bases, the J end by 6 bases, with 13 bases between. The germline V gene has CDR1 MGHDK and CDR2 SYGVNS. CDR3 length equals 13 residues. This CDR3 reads CASNRTASNEQFF. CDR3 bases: TGTGCCAGCAACCGGACAGCCTCCAATGAGCAGTTCTTC.

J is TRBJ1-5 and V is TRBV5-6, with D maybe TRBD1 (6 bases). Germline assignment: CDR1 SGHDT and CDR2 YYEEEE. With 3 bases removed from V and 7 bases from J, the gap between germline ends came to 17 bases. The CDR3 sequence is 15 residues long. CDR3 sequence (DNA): TGTGCCAGCAGCTCCGGGTGGGGGGCAGAACAGCCCCAGCATTTT. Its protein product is CASSSGWGAEQPQHF.

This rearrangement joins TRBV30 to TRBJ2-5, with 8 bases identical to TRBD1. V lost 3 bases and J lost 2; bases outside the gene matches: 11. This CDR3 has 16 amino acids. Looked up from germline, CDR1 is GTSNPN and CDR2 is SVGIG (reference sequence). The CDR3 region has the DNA TGTGCCTGGAGCTCTGACAGGGGCGTCCAACAAGAGACCCAGTACTTC. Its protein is CAWSSDRGVQQETQYF.

CDR3 DNA: TGTGCCTGGAGTGTAGGGGGAGGGGCGTTAGAGACCCAGTACTTC. This sequence encodes CAWSVGGGALETQYF. The gene calls are TRBV30 and TRBJ2-5; D is perhaps TRBD2 (7 bases). The CDR3 contains 15 residues. Trimming removed 0 bases from V and 4 bases from J, with 15 bases in between. Germline V lookup: CDR1 GTSNPN, CDR2 SVGIG (reference sequence).

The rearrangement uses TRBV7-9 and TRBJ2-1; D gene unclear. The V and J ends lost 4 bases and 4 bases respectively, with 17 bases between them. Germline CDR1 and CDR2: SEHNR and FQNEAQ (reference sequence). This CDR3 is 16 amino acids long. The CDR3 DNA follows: TGTGCCAGCAGCTCCGTCAGGTCCAGAAGGTACAATGAGCAGTTCTTC. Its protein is CASSSVRSRRYNEQFF. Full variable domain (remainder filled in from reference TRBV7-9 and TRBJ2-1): DTGVSQNPRHKITKRGQNVTFRCDPISEHNRLYWYRQTLGQGPEFLTYFQNEAQLEKSRLLSDRFSAERPKGSFSTLEIQRTEQGDSAMYLCASSSVRSRRYNEQFFGPGTRLTVL.

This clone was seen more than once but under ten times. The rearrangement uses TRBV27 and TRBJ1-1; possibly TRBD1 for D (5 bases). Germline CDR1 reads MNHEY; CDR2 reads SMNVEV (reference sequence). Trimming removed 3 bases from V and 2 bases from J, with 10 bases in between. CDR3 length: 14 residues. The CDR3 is CASSFPGGNTEAFF. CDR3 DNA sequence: TGTGCCAGCAGTTTCCCCGGGGGAAACACTGAAGCTTTCTTT.